These 21 T cell receptor beta chains share one sample of origin, sequenced in a study of blood T cell repertoires in COVID-19. Measured with immunoSEQ multiplex PCR; TCRdb has only the in-frame clones, and not every one. This table has 120,000 or so clones, around 90% appearing once. Sequenced: peripheral blood. The receptors stem from a woman between 50 and 59 years old with acute or convalescent COVID-19.

The rearrangement links TRBV6-6 to TRBJ1-2, with D perhaps matching TRBD1 (5 bases). V was clipped by 2 bases and J by 5 bases, with 15 bases between them. The CDR3 is made up of 15 amino acids. Per germline, CDR1 MNHNY and CDR2 SVGAGI (reference sequence). CDR3 sequence reads: CASSYLDSGRYGYTF. The CDR3 DNA reads as TGTGCCAGCAGTTACCTAGACTCAGGGCGTTATGGCTACACCTTC.

This clone was recorded a few times. The V and J genes are TRBV19 and TRBJ2-6; D uncertain. Trimming cost V 6 bases and J 0 bases, with 15 bases left between them. The CDR3 totals 17 residues. Germline V gene lookup returns CDR1 LNHDA and CDR2 SQIVND (reference sequence). CDR3 protein: CASRSLQRSSGANVLTF. The CDR3 DNA sequence: TGTGCCAGTAGATCTCTCCAAAGGAGCTCTGGGGCCAACGTCCTGACTTTC.

This sequence joins TRBV28 and TRBJ2-1; tentatively, D is TRBD1 (6 bases). This CDR3 is built from 16 residues. V was trimmed by 6 bases and J by 0 bases, leaving 15 bases between them. Germline V gives CDR1 MDHEN, CDR2 SYDVKM. The CDR3 nucleotides are TGTGCCAGCAGACGAGAAACAGGGAGCTCCTACAATGAGCAGTTCTTC. This gives the protein CASRRETGSSYNEQFF.

This sequence joins TRBV5-1 and TRBJ1-2, with TRBD1 matching over 9 bases. CDR3 size: 15 residues. Germline V gene sequence: CDR1 SGHRS, CDR2 YFSETQ. Losses at the gene ends were 4 bases for V and 3 bases for J; bases not matched to a gene: 7. The CDR3 sequence: CASSPARQGDYGYTF. The CDR3 region has the DNA TGCGCCAGCAGCCCCGCCCGACAGGGGGACTATGGCTACACCTTC.

This clone was seen just once. The chain employs TRBV30 and TRBJ2-3, with 12 bases lining up with TRBD2. V lost 0 bases to trimming and J lost 0 bases; unmatched junction nucleotides: 7. Looked up from germline, CDR1 is GTSNPN and CDR2 is SVGIG (reference sequence). This CDR3 spans 18 amino acids. In nucleotides, the CDR3 is TGTGCCTGGAGTGTACGGTCTAGCGGGAGGGTAAGCACAGATACGCAGTATTTT. Translation gives CAWSVRSSGRVSTDTQYF.

The V call is TRBV5-1, the J call TRBJ1-5; 7 bases fit TRBD1. The CDR3 loop spans 13 amino acids. V lost 4 bases, J lost 5 bases, and 3 bases stayed unmatched. The germline V gene encodes CDR1 SGHRS and CDR2 YFSETQ. CDR3 DNA: TGCGCCAGCAGCCGCCAGGGGGATCAGCCCCAGCATTTT. Amino acid sequence: CASSRQGDQPQHF.

This chain connects TRBV5-1 to TRBJ1-4, with TRBD1 as a possible D gene (6 bases). Germline-derived CDR1 and CDR2 are SGHRS and YFSETQ. The V gene lost 4 bases and the J gene lost 8 bases, with 18 bases spanning the gap. CDR3 length: 15 amino acids. CDR3 protein: CASSGTGSSEEKLFF. The CDR3 DNA reads TGCGCCAGCAGCGGAACAGGGAGTTCAGAGGAAAAACTGTTTTTT.

The chain employs TRBV7-2 and TRBJ1-2; no reliable D call. The CDR3 spans 11 residues. The V gene lost 9 bases and the J gene lost 2 bases, with 7 bases spanning the gap. Germline lookup yields CDR1 SGHTA and CDR2 FQGNSA. DNA of the CDR3: TGTGCCAGTACATGGAACTATGGCTACACCTTC. This encodes CASTWNYGYTF.

The rearrangement uses TRBV29-1 and TRBJ2-7; 14 bases line up with TRBD2. V lost 7 bases to trimming and J lost 4 bases; unmatched junction nucleotides: 3. The CDR3 consists of 13 residues. Germline V gives CDR1 SQVTM, CDR2 ANQGSEA. The CDR3 nucleotides read TGCAGCGCACGACTAGCGGGAGGGTACGAGCAGTACTTC. The encoded protein is CSARLAGGYEQYF.

The rearrangement joins TRBV6-5 to TRBJ2-7; 8 bases fit TRBD1. Per the germline V gene, CDR1 is MNHEY and CDR2 is SVGAGI. The CDR3 runs 14 residues. V dropped 5 bases and J dropped 6; count of bases not matched to a gene: 9. This CDR3 reads CASSPTGQGREQYF. The CDR3 DNA reads TGTGCCAGCAGTCCGACAGGACAGGGTCGCGAGCAGTACTTC.

This sequence joins TRBV5-1 and TRBJ1-2; 7 bases line up with TRBD1. The junction had 4 bases not matched to a gene; V was cut back by 1 base and J by 4 bases. The germline V gene encodes CDR1 SGHRS and CDR2 YFSETQ. This CDR3 is 14 amino acids long. The CDR3 nucleotides are TGCGCCAGCAGCTTGAGGGGGACAGCCTATGGCTACACCTTC. It specifies CASSLRGTAYGYTF.

V usage is TRBV7-2 and J usage is TRBJ1-6; tentative D call: TRBD1 (6 bases). The CDR3 spans 15 residues. CDR1 and CDR2 (germline): SGHTA, FQGNSA. Trimming took off 1 base at V and 7 bases at J, with 11 bases between the two ends. CDR3 DNA: TGTGCCAGCAGCTTAGACACAGGGTTGAATTCACCCCTCCACTTT. Amino acid sequence: CASSLDTGLNSPLHF. The full variable domain, completed using reference TRBV7-2 and TRBJ1-6, is GAGVSQSPSNKVTEKGKDVELRCDPISGHTALYWYRQSLGQGLEFLIYFQGNSAPDKSGLPSDRFSAERTGGSVSTLTIQRTQQEDSAVYLCASSLDTGLNSPLHFGNGTRLTVT.

CDR3 nucleotide sequence: TGCGCCAGCAGCTTGTGGGACGTCGGGACTAGCGGGGCCGGTTTTGATACGCAGTATTTT. Protein: CASSLWDVGTSGAGFDTQYF. The chain links TRBV5-1 to TRBJ2-3; 13 bases align to TRBD2. Germline assignment: CDR1 SGHRS and CDR2 YFSETQ. This CDR3 region has 20 residues. The trim removed 1 base at V and 6 bases at J, leaving 17 bases unmatched.

The chain has TRBV6-4 and TRBJ2-7, with 11 bases that match TRBD2. V lost 4 bases, J lost 4 bases, and 6 bases stayed unmatched. The CDR3 extends over 15 amino acids. Germline CDR1 MRHNA, CDR2 SNTAGT. For the CDR3, the DNA is TGTGCCAGCAGTGCCGAGGTAGCGGGAGGGTACGAGCAGTACTTC. Protein product: CASSAEVAGGYEQYF.

This clone has only one observation. The chain couples TRBV7-9 to TRBJ2-1; 7 positions match TRBD2. Germline V gives CDR1 SEHNR, CDR2 FQNEAQ (reference sequence). The J segment lost 4 bases and the V segment lost 6 bases, leaving 18 bases of the junction unmatched. This CDR3 is built from 18 residues. CDR3 DNA: TGTGCCAGCAGTCGTTGGGTGGCTAGCGGCTTACAATACAATGAGCAGTTCTTC. Protein product: CASSRWVASGLQYNEQFF.

V is TRBV12-3 or TRBV12-4 and J is TRBJ1-3, with unresolved D. Trimming removed 7 bases at V and 1 base at J, with 8 bases between. CDR3 length: 13 residues. DNA for the CDR3: TGTGCCAGCACCCTGCGGTCTGGAAACACCATATATTTT. Translated, it gives CASTLRSGNTIYF.

The chain employs TRBV11-2 and TRBJ2-7; D possibly corresponds to TRBD1 (6 bases). Germline V gene lookup returns CDR1 SGHAT and CDR2 FQNNGV. The V and J ends lost 3 bases and 5 bases respectively, with 14 bases between them. The CDR3 sequence is 14 residues long. The CDR3 sequence: CASSFNRVLDEQYF. The CDR3 nucleotides are TGTGCCAGCAGCTTTAACAGGGTTTTGGACGAGCAGTACTTC.

This clone appeared once. The chain employs TRBV28 and TRBJ1-5; possibly TRBD1 for D (6 bases). Germline CDR1 is MDHEN and CDR2 is SYDVKM. The CDR3 consists of 12 residues. The V end was cut by 6 bases, the J end by 6 bases, with 9 bases between. Here the CDR3 DNA reads TGTGCCAGCAGAGAGACAGGTCAGCCCCAGCATTTT. Translation: CASRETGQPQHF.

The chain joins TRBV6-6 to TRBJ1-2; 7 nucleotides align to TRBD1. The CDR3 length is 17 residues. From germline, CDR1 is MNHNY and CDR2 SVGAGI (reference sequence). V lost 5 bases to trimming and J lost 1 base; unmatched junction nucleotides: 13. Here the CDR3 reads CASSRSPRQGSNYGYTF. Written as DNA, the CDR3 is TGTGCCAGCAGTCGATCACCTCGACAGGGCAGTAACTATGGCTACACCTTC.

The J gene is TRBJ2-5, the V gene TRBV9; 9 bases align to TRBD1. CDR3 length equals 13 residues. Per the germline V gene, CDR1 is SGDLS and CDR2 is YYNGEE. Trimming removed 2 bases from V and 7 bases from J; junction bases left unmatched: 3. In DNA, the CDR3 is TGTGCCAGCAGCGTCGGACAGGGGACGACCCAGTACTTC. This encodes CASSVGQGTTQYF.

This chain links TRBV5-5 with TRBJ2-3, with 7 nucleotides matching TRBD1. Germline lookup yields CDR1 SGHKS and CDR2 YYEKEE (reference sequence). Trimming took 0 bases from V and 7 from J; bases not matched to a gene: 8. The CDR3 loop spans 15 amino acids. CDR3 DNA sequence: TGTGCCAGCAGCTTGGTGGACAGGCCCACGAATACGCAGTATTTT. The encoded protein is CASSLVDRPTNTQYF.